This T cell receptor beta chain was recorded in a study of blood T cell repertoires in COVID-19. Study in general: Samples representing acute and convalescent COVID-19 were sourced from the United States, Italy and Spain. T cells, B-cell-depleted T cells, or PBMCs provided the cDNA or gDNA that served as material.

Original analysis: Researchers report that nucleated cell counts were estimated from reference gene primer amplification. Sequencing was performed with immunoSEQ multiplex PCR; in TCRdb, only in-frame clones are kept and a portion is missing. V and J calls and clone size follow that table, whereas D and trimming were derived from the DNA. The table lists roughly 280,000 clones, 70% to 90% of them singletons, with about 3.6% in the top ten. The CDR3 is 13 amino acids. Trimming at V came to 7 bases and at J to 2 bases, leaving 4 bases not matched to a gene. The germline V gene encodes CDR1 SNHLY and CDR2 FYNNEI.

This sequence joins TRBV2 and TRBJ2-7, with 8 bases identical to TRBD1. The material sequenced was peripheral blood. This TCR was recovered from a young man with active or convalescent COVID-19. The CDR3 is CASTGQGPYEQYF. CDR3 DNA sequence: TGTGCCAGCACCGGACAGGGCCCCTACGAGCAGTACTTC.